This T cell receptor (beta chain) was observed in a study of CXCR4 blockade with PD-1 therapy in pancreatic cancer. Points on this clone: Its specificity is not known.

Study-wide results and caveats: Intratumoral clonality (mean roughly 0.13) exceeded healthy blood (roughly 0.05) but did not track survival. Sequencing covered TCRbeta chains only, not alpha chains. Frequent tumor clones were encoded by many distinct rearrangements, suggesting shared antigens.

The archived tumor blocks came from patients without neoadjuvant therapy before resection. This CDR3 region has 11 residues. From germline, CDR1 is LNHDA and CDR2 SQIVND (reference sequence). The repertoire was sequenced with immunoSEQ multiplex PCR; TCRdb's copy has only in-frame clones and lacks some. This table has about 2,700 clones, approximately 42% appearing once. The chain uses TRBV19 and TRBJ2-1; TRBD2 agrees at 8 bases. The specimen sequenced was tumor tissue. The origin of this receptor is a human donor with pancreatic ductal adenocarcinoma. The CDR3 DNA sequence: TGTCAACGGGGGGGCTTCAATGAGCAGTTCTTC. Translated, it gives CQRGGFNEQFF.